This TCR beta chain was sequenced in a study of cytomegalovirus exposure and HLA in healthy donors. Regarding the study as a whole: Association of 16,951 TCR beta sequences with HLA alleles was found at 0.05 false discovery rate in a later analysis. Earlier analysis looked at TCR beta V segments, and most were productive about 87% or about 30% of the time.

As to this clone: The target antigen is unknown.

The CDR3 runs to 16 residues. The V gene end was trimmed by 3 bases and the J gene end by 1 base; junction bases not matched to a gene: 5. Germline loops: CDR1 SGHVS, CDR2 FQNEAQ. In the PCR, 60 Vbeta and 13 Jbeta primers were used. Profiling relied on immunoSEQ multiplex PCR, and the TCRdb table lists in-frame clones only, not all of them. The table has some 130,000 clones, around 60% seen once; the top ten hold 9% to 10%. The sequence derives from a man between 35 and 55 years old in good health and CMV-seropositive. The sequenced sample consisted of PBMCs. The rearrangement uses TRBV7-8 and TRBJ2-5; 10 nucleotides align to TRBD1. The CDR3 sequence is CASSLGTGASQETQYF. DNA for the CDR3: TGTGCCAGCAGCTTGGGGACAGGGGCTTCCCAAGAGACCCAGTACTTC.